The present T cell receptor beta chain was sequenced within a study of a mutant IDH1 vaccine in newly diagnosed glioma. Whole-study results and caveats: Of all patients, 93.3% showed vaccine-induced immune responses.

Sequencing was performed with immunoSEQ multiplex PCR; in TCRdb, only in-frame clones are kept and a portion is missing. This sample has around 50,000 clones, with approximately 90% found just once. The CDR3 has 15 amino acids. Trimming removed 7 bases from V and 1 base from J, with 14 bases in between. Germline V gene sequence: CDR1 SNHLY, CDR2 FYNNEI. Comment on this clone: What it binds is not known.

Sample time point: baseline, week 1 (first vaccination visit). Treatment indicated: pre-vaccination baseline after standard-of-care therapy. The receptor's source is a man aged 40-49 years with glioma. The starting material was PBMCs, obtained from a glioma patient treated with radiotherapy, temozolomide or both. The V and J genes are TRBV2 and TRBJ1-5; D gene uncertain. CDR3 region: CASKRRSESNQPQHF. The CDR3 DNA reads TGTGCCAGCAAGAGGAGGAGCGAAAGCAATCAGCCCCAGCATTTT.